These T cell receptor beta chains were read from a single sample in a study of shared clonotypes between healthy human individuals. Clones were sequenced by immunoSEQ multiplex PCR, and TCRdb holds only the in-frame ones, with some missing. This sample carries millions of clones, approximately 95% of them seen once, and the ten largest clones take more than 0.1%. Sequences were obtained from naive CD4+ T cells sorted from blood. Source of these receptors: a man younger than 30 in good health. Each CDR3 is given with its conserved first and last residue. D genes are given only for firm matches. Not every row has a clone size; where given, it reads once, few, many or a size class.

. | TRBJ2-2 | TRBD1 | TRBV11-2 | CASSFAGTANTGELFF | TGTGCCAGCAGCTTCGCCGGGACAGCTAACACCGGGGAGCTGTTTTTT
. | TRBJ2-5 | TRBD2 | TRBV9 | CASSAGLAGGQETQYF | TGTGCCAGCAGCGCTGGTCTAGCGGGAGGGCAAGAGACCCAGTACTTC
. | TRBJ2-7 | . | TRBV6-5 | CASSYSRVSYEQYF | TGTGCCAGCAGTTACTCACGAGTATCCTACGAGCAGTACTTC
. | TRBJ2-7 | TRBD1 | TRBV4-2 | CASSQIDRGGYEQYF | TGTGCCAGCAGCCAAATCGACAGGGGGGGGTACGAGCAGTACTTC
. | TRBJ1-2 | . | TRBV5-4 | CASSSNYGYTF | TGTGCCAGCAGCTCAAACTATGGCTACACCTTC
. | TRBJ2-5 | . | TRBV11-3 | CASSLGRTMEETQYF | TGTGCCAGCAGCTTGGGTAGGACTATGGAGGAGACCCAGTACTTC
. | TRBJ1-6 | TRBD1 | TRBV6-5 | CASSKTGANNSPLHF | TGTGCCAGCAGTAAGACAGGGGCCAATAATTCACCCCTCCACTTT
. | TRBJ2-7 | . | TRBV7-2 | CASSSRLSSYEQYF | TGTGCCAGCAGCTCCCGGCTCAGCTCCTACGAGCAGTACTTC
. | TRBJ2-7 | . | TRBV18 | CASSPGGGSYEQYF | TGTGCCAGCTCACCCGGGGGAGGCTCCTACGAGCAGTACTTC
. | TRBJ2-2 | . | TRBV18 | CASSPRARGHTGELFF | TGTGCCAGCTCACCAAGGGCCAGGGGCCACACCGGGGAGCTGTTTTTT
. | TRBJ2-5 | TRBD1 | TRBV11-2 | CASSLTQGVYQETQYF | TGTGCCAGCAGCTTAACACAGGGGGTGTACCAAGAGACCCAGTACTTC
. | TRBJ2-7 | TRBD2 | TRBV28 | CASSLFASGSLDYEQYF | TGTGCCAGCAGTTTATTCGCTAGCGGGAGCCTGGATTACGAGCAGTACTTC
once | TRBJ2-2 | . | TRBV27 | CASSPRGTNTGELFF | TGTGCCAGCAGTCCTAGGGGGACGAACACCGGGGAGCTGTTTTTT
. | TRBJ2-7 | TRBD1 | TRBV28 | CASTHRGQGKNEQYF | TGTGCCAGCACCCACAGAGGACAGGGGAAAAACGAGCAGTACTTC
. | TRBJ1-2 | TRBD1 | TRBV27 | CASSNTGDYGYTF | TGTGCCAGCAGTAATACAGGGGATTATGGCTACACCTTC
once | TRBJ2-7 | TRBD1 | TRBV14 | CASSQISQGAYEQYF | TGTGCCAGCAGCCAAATTTCACAGGGGGCTTACGAGCAGTACTTC
. | TRBJ1-6 | TRBD1 | TRBV25-1 | CASRIRDQGVVNSPLHF | TGTGCCAGCAGGATCCGGGACCAGGGGGTAGTCAATTCACCCCTCCACTTT
. | TRBJ2-7 | TRBD1 | TRBV6-4 | CASTGQGNYEQYF | TGTGCCAGCACCGGACAGGGGAACTACGAGCAGTACTTC
once | TRBJ2-5 | . | TRBV7-2 | CASQGGGNQETQYF | TGTGCCAGCCAGGGCGGCGGAAACCAAGAGACCCAGTACTTC
few | TRBJ2-3 | TRBD2 | TRBV25-1 | CASSEWAGGTYADTQYF | TGTGCCAGCAGTGAATGGGCGGGAGGGACTTATGCAGATACGCAGTATTTT
. | TRBJ1-5 | TRBD1 | TRBV19 | CASTETGFGGQPQHF | TGTGCCAGTACCGAGACAGGGTTCGGGGGTCAGCCCCAGCATTTT
. | TRBJ2-3 | . | TRBV1 | CTSSQVPGILTDTQYF | TGCACCAGCAGCCAAGTCCCCGGGATCCTGACAGATACGCAGTATTTT
. | TRBJ2-1 | . | TRBV9 | CARTGLARDEQFF | TGTGCCAGAACGGGGCTAGCCCGGGATGAGCAGTTCTTC
. | TRBJ1-3 | . | TRBV6-1 | CASSVGISGNTIYF | TGTGCCAGCAGTGTGGGGATTTCTGGAAACACCATATATTTT
once | TRBJ2-7 | TRBD1 | TRBV11-2 | CASSTGTGSIYEQYF | TGTGCCAGCAGCACTGGGACAGGGAGCATCTACGAGCAGTACTTC
. | TRBJ1-2 | TRBD1 | TRBV6-5 | CASRDGQGNYGYTF | TGTGCCAGCAGGGATGGACAGGGAAACTATGGCTACACCTTC
. | TRBJ1-1 | . | TRBV10-3 | CAISAGRGTEAFF | TGTGCCATCAGTGCAGGGAGGGGTACTGAAGCTTTCTTT
. | TRBJ1-4 | . | TRBV28 | CASSVHLGSGLLF | TGTGCCAGCAGTGTACACCTTGGGTCTGGTCTCCTCTTT
. | TRBJ2-1 | TRBD2 | TRBV30 | CAWSVRRGAYNEQFF | TGTGCCTGGAGTGTACGGCGGGGGGCTTACAATGAGCAGTTCTTC
. | TRBJ2-5 | TRBD2 | TRBV7-2 | CASIPGGGSGGETQYF | TGTGCCAGCATCCCGGGAGGCGGGAGTGGTGGAGAGACCCAGTACTTC
. | TRBJ2-7 | . | TRBV13 | CASREQGSSYEQYF | TGTGCCAGCAGGGAACAGGGTAGCTCCTACGAGCAGTACTTC
. | TRBJ2-3 | . | TRBV29-1 | CSLDGTPGYGTQYF | TGCAGCCTCGACGGTACCCCAGGTTATGGGACGCAGTATTTT
once | TRBJ2-5 | TRBD1 | TRBV30 | CAGRDRKETQYF | TGTGCCGGCCGGGACAGAAAAGAGACCCAGTACTTC
. | TRBJ2-7 | TRBD1 | TRBV10-3 | CAISESRTGRIEQYF | TGTGCCATCAGTGAGTCGAGGACAGGGAGAATTGAGCAGTACTTC
. | TRBJ2-1 | TRBD2 | TRBV11-3 | CASSLAGGHDEQFF | TGTGCCAGCAGCTTAGCGGGAGGGCATGATGAGCAGTTCTTC
. | TRBJ2-5 | . | TRBV19 | CASSILRAAQETQYF | TGTGCCAGTAGTATTCTGAGAGCGGCCCAAGAGACCCAGTACTTC
once | TRBJ2-2 | . | TRBV4-1 | CASSQLDRFANTGELFF | TGCGCCAGCAGTCAACTTGACAGGTTCGCGAACACCGGGGAGCTGTTTTTT
. | TRBJ2-5 | TRBD2 | TRBV18 | CASSPPPSGSIRVRETQYF | TGTGCCAGCTCACCACCTCCTAGCGGGAGTATACGGGTGCGAGAGACCCAGTACTTC
. | TRBJ1-3 | TRBD1 | TRBV9 | CASSVATGTEHRSHTIYF | TGTGCCAGCAGCGTAGCTACCGGGACAGAACACCGGAGTCACACCATATATTTT
. | TRBJ2-7 | . | TRBV11-2 | CASSLIGSPVGNYEQYF | TGTGCCAGCAGCTTAATCGGTTCCCCAGTTGGGAACTACGAGCAGTACTTC
once | TRBJ2-5 | . | TRBV11-2 | CASSPRGLQETQYF | TGTGCCAGCAGCCCGCGGGGTCTTCAAGAGACCCAGTACTTC
. | TRBJ1-1 | TRBD1 | TRBV11-2 | CASSLTGQTNTEAFF | TGTGCCAGCAGCTTAACGGGACAGACGAACACTGAAGCTTTCTTT
. | TRBJ1-1 | . | TRBV9 | CASSFSEGVTEAFF | TGTGCCAGCAGCTTCAGTGAGGGGGTCACTGAAGCTTTCTTT
. | TRBJ2-5 | . | TRBV5-6 | CASSSVGREETQYF | TGTGCCAGCAGCTCGGTTGGGCGGGAAGAGACCCAGTACTTC
. | TRBJ1-1 | TRBD1 | TRBV5-1 | CASSASRQGGTEAFF | TGCGCCAGCAGCGCATCAAGACAGGGCGGCACTGAAGCTTTCTTT
. | TRBJ2-2 | TRBD2 | TRBV11-3 | CASSRGLAENTGELFF | TGTGCCAGCAGCCGGGGACTAGCGGAGAACACCGGGGAGCTGTTTTTT
. | TRBJ1-2 | TRBD1 | TRBV6-5 | CASSRGQVDYGYTF | TGTGCCAGCAGCCGGGGACAGGTGGACTATGGCTACACCTTC
. | TRBJ1-6 | . | TRBV18 | CASSPSPGLDSPLHF | TGTGCCAGCTCCCCCAGTCCAGGGTTGGATTCACCCCTCCACTTT
. | TRBJ2-7 | . | TRBV5-5 | CASSLGSGSYEQYF | TGTGCCAGCAGCTTAGGTTCAGGGTCCTACGAGCAGTACTTC
. | TRBJ2-1 | TRBD1 | TRBV7-9 | CASSLELTGEGSYNEQFF | TGTGCCAGCAGCTTAGAGCTAACAGGGGAAGGCTCCTACAATGAGCAGTTCTTC
. | TRBJ1-4 | TRBD1 | TRBV7-7 | CASSPTGGSEKLFF | TGTGCTAGCAGCCCAACAGGGGGCAGTGAAAAACTGTTTTTT
. | TRBJ1-4 | . | TRBV6-1 | CASRTLASTNEKLFF | TGTGCCAGCAGGACCCTTGCGTCAACTAATGAAAAACTGTTTTTT
few | TRBJ2-7 | TRBD2 | TRBV18 | CASSPGTSPYEQYF | TGTGCCAGCTCACCCGGGACTAGCCCCTACGAGCAGTACTTC
. | TRBJ2-7 | TRBD1 | TRBV6-5 | CASRRTGSISEQYF | TGTGCCAGCAGGAGGACAGGGTCCATCTCCGAGCAGTACTTC
. | TRBJ1-2 | . | TRBV5-6 | CASSSQGSGYGYTF | TGTGCCAGCAGCTCACAGGGTTCGGGCTATGGCTACACCTTC
. | TRBJ2-7 | TRBD1 | TRBV7-2 | CASSSNRGLSYEQYF | TGTGCCAGCAGCTCGAACAGGGGGCTTTCCTACGAGCAGTACTTC
. | TRBJ1-4 | . | TRBV18 | CASSRDSFEKLFF | TGTGCCAGCTCACGAGATTCGTTCGAAAAACTGTTTTTT
. | TRBJ1-5 | TRBD1 | TRBV4-1 | CASSQENTGVVQPQHF | TGCGCCAGCAGCCAAGAGAACACAGGGGTGGTCCAGCCCCAGCATTTT